The clone carrying this T cell receptor (beta chain) was seen ten or more times. Germline V gene sequence: CDR1 MGHRA, CDR2 YSYEKL. V shed 2 bases and J 3 bases; nucleotides not matched to a gene: 4. The CDR3 sequence is 16 residues long. This sample was included in a study of response to subunit inactivated influenza vaccine. Using its own MiXCR run on the RT-PCR reads, TCRdb lists one record per CDR3 protein. The sample contains about 700,000 distinct CDR3 sequences, over 11% of which appear only once. The material was PBMCs from blood, obtained 14 to 15 days before vaccination. The sequence was collected from a man aged 45-60 years who received an inactivated influenza vaccine. The J gene is TRBJ2-1, the V gene TRBV4-1, with 10 bases aligning to TRBD2. The CDR3 loop reads CASSQSRTSGYNEQFF. The CDR3 DNA follows: TGCGCCAGCAGCCAATCCCGGACTAGCGGCTACAATGAGCAGTTCTTC.